These 23 T cell receptor beta chains were sequenced from one sample in a study of cytomegalovirus exposure and HLA in healthy donors. 60 Vbeta and 13 Jbeta primers were used in PCR. Assay: immunoSEQ multiplex PCR; the TCRdb copy retains only in-frame clones and omits some. The profile shows approximately 140,000 clones, 77% of them singletons. The sequenced sample was PBMCs. The receptors derive from a woman aged 50 to 60 in good health and CMV-seronegative.

The rearrangement uses TRBV5-1 and TRBJ1-2, with 9 bases lining up with TRBD1. With V trimmed by 4 bases and J by 5 bases, 6 bases remained unmatched. Germline loops: CDR1 SGHRS, CDR2 YFSETQ. This CDR3 has 14 amino acids. CDR3 nucleotides: TGCGCCAGCAGCCTCACAGGGGGCGCATATGGCTACACCTTC. This codes for CASSLTGGAYGYTF.

The V call is TRBV4-2, the J call TRBJ2-1; tentatively, D is TRBD1 (6 bases). This CDR3 has 16 amino acids. Per the germline V gene, CDR1 is LGHNA and CDR2 is YNFKEQ. V lost 0 bases and J lost 5, with 14 bases in between. CDR3 nucleotides: TGTGCCAGCAGCCAAGACTGGGGACAAGTAAACAATGAGCAGTTCTTC. Protein product: CASSQDWGQVNNEQFF.

V gene TRBV19 combines with J gene TRBJ1-1; a weak D match, TRBD1 (6 bases). The CDR3 sequence is 15 residues long. CDR1 and CDR2 from the germline V gene are LNHDA and SQIVND (reference sequence). The V end lost 4 bases, the J end lost 0 bases, and 12 bases lay between the germline ends. The chain's CDR3 is CASSRGHRMNTEAFF. The DNA for the CDR3 is TGTGCCAGTAGTAGGGGACACCGAATGAACACTGAAGCTTTCTTT.

J is TRBJ2-5 and V is TRBV10-3; 7 bases fit TRBD2. V was clipped by 4 bases and J by 4 bases; unmatched bases: 3. The CDR3 is made up of 13 amino acids. From germline, CDR1 is ENHRY and CDR2 SYGVKD. The CDR3 is CAISAGGGETQYF. The CDR3 nucleotides are TGTGCCATCAGTGCGGGGGGTGGAGAGACCCAGTACTTC.

The chain employs TRBV7-8 and TRBJ2-3; D is possibly TRBD2 (7 bases). The CDR3 loop spans 16 amino acids. Germline V gives CDR1 SGHVS, CDR2 FQNEAQ. Trimming took off 1 base at V and 3 bases at J, with 14 bases between the two ends. For the CDR3, the DNA is TGTGCCAGCAGCTTAGTAACAGGGAGGGGAACAGATACGCAGTATTTT. Encoded protein: CASSLVTGRGTDTQYF.

This clone appeared once. The sample holds other DNA sequences that translate to the same CDR3. This sequence joins TRBV4-2 and TRBJ2-3; the D gene is possibly TRBD1 (5 bases). This CDR3 region has 13 residues. Germline V gene data show CDR1 as LGHNA and CDR2 as YNFKEQ. V was shortened by 1 base and J by 6 bases, with 8 bases between the two germline ends. The CDR3 nucleotides read TGTGCCAGCAGCCAAGTGGGGCCGGATACGCAGTATTTT. It specifies CASSQVGPDTQYF.

The chain carries TRBV4-2 and TRBJ1-2; 9 bases line up with TRBD1. The CDR3 loop spans 16 amino acids. Losses at the gene ends were 2 bases for V and 7 bases for J; bases not matched to a gene: 11. Germline V CDR1 and CDR2: LGHNA, YNFKEQ. In DNA form, the CDR3 reads TGTGCCAGCAGCCAAATCGGGGGACAGGGAAGGGGTGGCTACACCTTC. Amino acid sequence: CASSQIGGQGRGGYTF.

The chain employs TRBV11-1 and TRBJ1-6, with TRBD1 matching over 7 bases. Germline assignment: CDR1 SGHAT and CDR2 FQDESV (reference sequence). The V gene end was trimmed by 2 bases and the J gene end by 4 bases; junction bases not matched to a gene: 8. The CDR3 is 17 amino acids. CDR3 amino acids: CASSLKGGQVYNSPLHF. The CDR3 nucleotides read TGTGCCAGCAGCTTAAAAGGAGGACAGGTGTATAATTCACCCCTCCACTTT.

The rearrangement links TRBV5-4 to TRBJ2-3, with D unresolved. The CDR3 has 14 residues. CDR1 SGHNT and CDR2 YYREEE come from the germline V gene (reference sequence). V was cut by 3 bases and J by 2 bases, with 10 bases left in between. CDR3 DNA: TGTGCCAGCAGCTCCCACCAGGCCACAGATACGCAGTATTTT. Protein sequence: CASSSHQATDTQYF.

The rearrangement uses TRBV10-1 and TRBJ2-3; a possible D gene is TRBD1 (6 bases). The CDR3 runs to 14 residues. Per the germline V gene, CDR1 is WNHNN and CDR2 is SYGVQD (reference sequence). The V gene lost 1 base and the J gene lost 2 bases, with 7 bases spanning the gap. CDR3 region: CASSEWGHTDTQYF. The CDR3 nucleotides read TGCGCCAGCAGTGAGTGGGGGCACACAGATACGCAGTATTTT.

This clone was found a few times. The gene calls are TRBV4-1 and TRBJ1-2; D not certain. Germline assignment: CDR1 MGHRA and CDR2 YSYEKL. This CDR3 comprises 15 residues. Trimming took off 4 bases at V and 3 bases at J, with 15 bases between the two ends. The CDR3 DNA follows: TGCGCCAGCAGCCTCGGGTTCGGGGAGGACTATGGCTACACCTTC. This gives the protein CASSLGFGEDYGYTF.

The chain combines TRBV9 with TRBJ2-5; 9 nucleotides agree with TRBD1. Germline CDR1 SGDLS, CDR2 YYNGEE. The CDR3 runs 15 residues. Germline trimming cut 3 bases from V and 4 bases from J; bases unmatched to any gene: 7. Here the CDR3 DNA reads TGTGCCAGCAGCGCGCCCGGGACAGGGACAGAGACCCAGTACTTC. Translation: CASSAPGTGTETQYF.

This chain joins TRBV11-1 and TRBJ2-2; tentatively, D is TRBD2 (6 bases). The CDR3 contains 13 residues. V gave up 5 bases and J gave up 6 bases, with 10 bases separating them. Germline V gives CDR1 SGHAT, CDR2 FQDESV (reference sequence). In DNA form, the CDR3 reads TGTGCCAGCAGCCCCGGGGAGGCCGGGGAGCTGTTTTTT. It encodes CASSPGEAGELFF. Based on the CDR3 plus reference TRBV11-1 and TRBJ2-2, the full variable domain is EAEVAQSPRYKITEKSQAVAFWCDPISGHATLYWYRQILGQGPELLVQFQDESVVDDSQLPKDRFSAERLKGVDSTLKIQPAELGDSAMYLCASSPGEAGELFFGEGSRLTVL.

This chain connects TRBV14 to TRBJ2-7; D gene unclear. The V gene's germline CDR1 is SGHDN and CDR2 FVKESK. The length of the CDR3 is 11 residues. The V and J ends lost 5 bases and 0 bases respectively, with 2 bases between them. The CDR3 sequence: CASSYSYEQYF. CDR3 nucleotides: TGTGCCAGCAGCTACTCCTACGAGCAGTACTTC.

Of note for this clone: The junction differs from germline at one of its ends, possibly a read error. The genes are TRBV5-6 and TRBJ1-3; D gene unclear. The CDR3 totals 15 residues. The V gene's germline CDR1 is SGHDT and CDR2 YYEEEE. The CDR3 bases are TGTGCCGGCAGCCATCTCCCGGGGTCTGGAAACACCATATATTTT. Translating gives CAGSHLPGSGNTIYF.

The V and J genes are TRBV15 and TRBJ1-5, with D perhaps TRBD1 (6 bases). Trimming left V 0 bases short and J 6 bases short, with 9 bases between. The CDR3 spans 14 residues. The V gene's germline CDR1 is LNHNV and CDR2 YYDKDF (reference sequence). The CDR3 DNA reads as TGTGCCACCAGCAGAGACAGGGGATCTCAGCCCCAGCATTTT. This translates into CATSRDRGSQPQHF.

The chain joins TRBV4-3 to TRBJ1-2; 9 bases map to TRBD1. Germline CDR1 LGHNA, CDR2 YSLEER. This CDR3 spans 19 amino acids. Germline trimming cut 0 bases from V and 3 bases from J; bases unmatched to any gene: 14. The CDR3 nucleotides are TGCGCCAGCAGCCAAGATCTGCCTATGGACAGGGGAGGCGACTATGGCTACACCTTC. This encodes CASSQDLPMDRGGDYGYTF.

V gene TRBV4-1 combines with J gene TRBJ2-3; 9 bases agree with TRBD2. J was trimmed by 7 bases and V by 8 bases; bases with no gene match: 7. The CDR3 covers 13 residues. In germline, CDR1 is MGHRA, CDR2 YSYEKL. The CDR3 DNA reads TGCGCCAGCGCCGGGACTAGCATGCATACGCAGTATTTT. It codes for CASAGTSMHTQYF.

This chain connects TRBV15 to TRBJ2-7; tentatively, D is TRBD2 (7 bases). The length of the CDR3 is 15 residues. Germline V CDR1 and CDR2: LNHNV, YYDKDF (reference sequence). Trimming left V 0 bases short and J 4 bases short, with 13 bases between. The CDR3 DNA sequence: TGTGCCACCAGCAGAGATCCGGGGGGCGAATACGAGCAGTACTTC. Translating it yields CATSRDPGGEYEQYF.

J is TRBJ1-2 and V is TRBV30; possibly TRBD1 for D (6 bases). The germline V and J ends were trimmed by 0 bases and 7 bases, with 15 bases remaining between them. The CDR3 length is 14 residues. Germline CDR1 and CDR2: GTSNPN and SVGIG (reference sequence). The CDR3 is CAWSVRGRGSGYTF. Here the CDR3 DNA reads TGTGCCTGGAGTGTACGAGGCAGGGGCAGTGGCTACACCTTC.

V usage is TRBV21-1 and J usage is TRBJ2-1; the table's D call, TRBD2, has no DNA check behind it. TRBV21-1 is a documented pseudogene. The CDR3 contains 17 residues. CDR3 coding DNA: TGTGCCAGCAGCACCCTACTCCGGGTCGGGGGCTACAATGAGCAGTTCTTC. This encodes CASSTLLRVGGYNEQFF.

In its sample, this clone was seen once. CDR3 loop: CASSPGQGAPRGYTF. DNA of the CDR3: TGTGCCAGTAGTCCCGGACAGGGGGCGCCTAGGGGCTACACCTTC. The chain uses TRBV19 and TRBJ1-2; 11 nucleotides line up with TRBD1. Trimming cost V 5 bases and J 8 bases; bases outside gene matches: 10. This CDR3 comprises 15 residues. Germline V gene sequence: CDR1 LNHDA, CDR2 SQIVND (reference sequence).

This rearrangement joins TRBV27 to TRBJ2-5; the D is unclear. Trimming cost V 3 bases and J 0 bases, with 5 bases left between them. Germline-derived CDR1 and CDR2 are MNHEY and SMNVEV (reference sequence). This CDR3 comprises 13 residues. The CDR3 is CASSFGYQETQYF. The CDR3 DNA is TGTGCCAGCAGTTTTGGCTACCAAGAGACCCAGTACTTC.